This T cell receptor (beta chain) was profiled in a study of beta chain features in type 1 diabetes. The study reverse transcribed the entire isolated RNA, so it sequenced expressed TCRB transcripts. TCRdb keeps only in-frame clones here, not all; method: immunoSEQ multiplex PCR. Of 200,000 to 300,000 clones listed, 14% are singletons. This CDR3 comprises 15 residues. CDR1 is LNHDA and CDR2 is SQIVND in the germline V gene (reference sequence). The germline V and J ends were trimmed by 4 bases and 1 base, with 13 bases remaining between them. CD4+ cells of the naive, central memory, regulatory and stem cell-like memory types were sorted via CD45RO/CCR7/CD25/CD127/CD95/CD27. This clone occurred a few times.

The specimen sequenced was naive CD4+ T cells from blood. The origin of this receptor is a woman aged 40 to 50 in good health. The V and J genes are TRBV19 and TRBJ1-1, with D perhaps TRBD1 (6 bases). In DNA form, the CDR3 reads TGTGCCAGTAGTAGGGCCGGCAGGGGGAACACTGAAGCTTTCTTT. Translated: CASSRAGRGNTEAFF.